This T cell receptor beta chain comes out of a study of post-analysis software for immune sequencing data. This clonotype was seen a handful of times. What it recognizes is unknown. General study findings and limits: Elevated frequency relative to controls characterized roughly 5 TRBV segments in patients, TRBV5-6, TRBV5-1 and TRBV20-1 among them.

With 6 bases removed from V and 2 bases from J, the gap between germline ends came to 14 bases. The length of the CDR3 is 15 residues. Sequencing libraries made from TCR beta cDNA carried unique molecular identifiers. MiXCR was run by TCRdb on the PCR reads, yielding one entry per CDR3 protein. The data contain roughly 540,000 distinct CDR3 sequences, about a third of them singletons. The sequence derives from a girl between 2 and 17 years old with multiple sclerosis. Sequencing used blood. This chain links TRBV12-3 or TRBV12-4 with TRBJ2-1, with D maybe TRBD1 (6 bases). The CDR3 loop is CASRYAGEAYNEQFF. The CDR3, as DNA: TGTGCCAGCAGATACGCAGGGGAAGCCTACAATGAGCAGTTCTTC.